These T cell receptor beta chains were read from a single sample in a study of blood T cells in healthy people across ages. TCRdb re-called the 5' RACE reads through MiXCR, storing one row per CDR3 protein. In the table there are about 1.6 million distinct CDR3 sequences, around 36% of which are singletons. Sequencing was done on a sample of blood. Receptor source: a woman in her thirties in good health. The CDR3 runs from the conserved cysteine through the conserved F or W. The D gene is left open where the match is weak. Rows give clone size only sometimes, using once, few, many, or a class for an expanded clone.

TRBV2,.,TRBD1,TRBJ2-2,CASRPDRADTGELFF,TGTGCCAGCAGACCGGACAGGGCCGACACCGGGGAGCTGTTTTTT
TRBV20-1,many,TRBD1,TRBJ1-1,CSAREDRENTEAFF,TGCAGTGCTAGGGAGGACAGGGAGAACACTGAAGCTTTCTTT
TRBV13,.,.,TRBJ2-6,CASSDTSEEALSGANVLTF,TGTGCCAGCAGCGATACCTCAGAGGAGGCCCTGTCTGGGGCCAACGTCCTGACTTTC
TRBV24-1,.,.,TRBJ2-5,CATSPGPSYQETQYF,TGTGCCACCAGTCCGGGACCGTCGTACCAAGAGACCCAGTACTTC
TRBV9,.,.,TRBJ1-2,CASSTNTGNGYTF,TGTGCCAGCAGCACCAATACAGGGAATGGCTACACCTTC
TRBV6-6,few,.,TRBJ2-1,CASKLASNEQFF,TGTGCCAGCAAACTAGCATCCAATGAGCAGTTCTTC
TRBV5-6,.,.,TRBJ2-7,CASGKGSGFRFEQYF,TGTGCCAGCGGCAAAGGGAGCGGATTCAGGTTCGAGCAGTACTTC
TRBV6-4,.,TRBD1,TRBJ1-1,CASSDYPGGSTEAFF,TGTGCCAGCAGTGACTATCCAGGGGGGAGCACTGAAGCTTTCTTT
TRBV28,.,.,TRBJ1-2,CTSSSQGYGYTF,TGTACCAGCAGTTCACAGGGCTATGGCTACACCTTC
TRBV7-8,few,.,TRBJ2-5,CASSPRDFKETQYF,TGTGCCAGCAGCCCGAGGGACTTCAAGGAGACCCAGTACTTC
TRBV12-3/TRBV12-4,.,.,TRBJ1-5,CASSSRIYLYGGWIQPQHF,TGTGCCAGCAGCTCGCGTATCTATTTATATGGGGGATGGATTCAGCCCCAGCATTTT
TRBV27,.,TRBD1,TRBJ1-5,CASSKTGTALNNQPQHF,TGTGCCAGCAGTAAGACCGGGACAGCCTTGAACAATCAGCCCCAGCATTTT
TRBV6-5,.,TRBD1,TRBJ2-3,CASSYEGTGGLYTQYF,TGTGCCAGCAGTTACGAGGGGACAGGGGGCCTCTATACGCAGTATTTT
TRBV12-3/TRBV12-4,.,.,TRBJ1-5,CASTLLGGSNQPQHF,TGTGCCAGCACCCTCCTGGGGGGTAGCAATCAGCCCCAGCATTTT
TRBV2,few,TRBD1,TRBJ1-5,CASSLTGVSQPQHF,TGTGCCAGCAGCCTGACAGGGGTGAGTCAGCCCCAGCATTTT
TRBV27,few,TRBD2,TRBJ2-3,CASRRLAGSVDTQYF,TGTGCCAGCAGGCGACTAGCGGGAAGTGTAGATACGCAGTATTTT
TRBV9,.,TRBD2,TRBJ2-1,CASSSGTSGREDEQFF,TGTGCCAGCAGCAGTGGGACTAGCGGGAGGGAGGATGAGCAGTTCTTC
TRBV20-1,.,.,TRBJ1-1,CSARTSPWNTEAFF,TGCAGTGCTAGAACCTCGCCATGGAACACTGAAGCTTTCTTT
TRBV5-1,.,.,TRBJ2-5,CASTEQGRDVETRYF,TGCGCCAGCACGGAACAGGGGAGGGACGTGGAGACCCGGTACTTC
TRBV28,.,.,TRBJ2-3,CASSPLVLGVRTGELYF,TGTGCCAGCAGCCCCCTCGTCTTGGGAGTTCGTACCGGGGAGCTGTATTTT
TRBV6-1,.,.,TRBJ1-5,CASSEAPDDSQPQHF,TGTGCCAGCAGTGAAGCTCCGGACGATAGCCAGCCCCAGCATTTT
TRBV4-1,many,.,TRBJ2-7,CASSLTGRAYEQYF,TGCGCCAGCAGCCTGACAGGTCGGGCCTACGAGCAGTACTTC
TRBV3-1,few,.,TRBJ2-7,CASSQPGATSYEQYF,TGTGCCAGCAGCCAACCCGGCGCGACCTCCTACGAGCAGTACTTC
TRBV5-1,few,TRBD1,TRBJ1-2,CASSYRTGEGNGYTF,TGCGCCAGCAGCTATCGGACAGGGGAGGGGAATGGCTACACCTTC
TRBV5-1,few,TRBD2,TRBJ2-1,CASSFGGGAFDEQFF,TGCGCCAGCAGCTTCGGCGGGGGGGCTTTTGATGAGCAGTTCTTC
TRBV10-3,.,TRBD2,TRBJ2-1,CVISRTSGDSYNEQFF,TGTGTCATCAGTAGGACTAGCGGGGACTCCTACAATGAGCAGTTCTTC
TRBV7-6,.,.,TRBJ2-1,CASSFAAKRTHNEQFF,TGTGCCAGCAGCTTCGCCGCAAAGCGCACCCACAATGAGCAGTTCTTC
TRBV24-1,.,TRBD2,TRBJ2-3,CATSVRGGDTQYF,TGTGCCACCAGTGTCCGGGGAGGGGATACGCAGTATTTT
TRBV27,.,.,TRBJ2-5,CASRIVGGETQYF,TGTGCCAGCAGAATCGTAGGGGGGGAGACCCAGTACTTC
TRBV28,many,.,TRBJ2-7,CASSADISYEQYF,TGTGCCAGCAGTGCCGACATTTCCTACGAGCAGTACTTC
TRBV5-1,few,TRBD2,TRBJ2-3,CASSGIAGVTTDTQYF,TGCGCCAGCAGCGGTATAGCGGGGGTTACCACAGATACGCAGTATTTT
TRBV13,.,TRBD1,TRBJ2-1,CASSSRQGAGEQFF,TGTGCCAGCAGCTCCCGACAGGGTGCGGGTGAGCAGTTCTTC
TRBV25-1,.,TRBD1,TRBJ2-4,CASSVPGQRNIQYF,TGTGCCAGCAGTGTACCGGGACAGAGAAACATTCAGTACTTC
TRBV20-1,.,TRBD1,TRBJ1-2,CSASTRDRVNYGYTF,TGCAGTGCTAGTACACGGGACAGGGTAAACTATGGCTACACCTTC
TRBV27,few,TRBD2,TRBJ2-5,CASSMGLAGGMETQYF,TGTGCCAGCAGTATGGGACTAGCGGGAGGGATGGAGACCCAGTACTTC
TRBV7-8,.,TRBD1,TRBJ2-5,CASDPGQGIEQYF,TGTGCCAGCGATCCGGGACAGGGAATAGAGCAGTACTTC
TRBV24-1,.,TRBD1,TRBJ2-2,CATSDWDRGRLAGELFF,TGTGCCACCAGTGATTGGGACAGGGGGCGTCTCGCCGGGGAGCTGTTTTTT
TRBV4-1,few,.,TRBJ1-4,CASSQGGLATNEKLFF,TGCGCCAGCAGCCAAGGAGGGCTAGCAACTAATGAAAAACTGTTTTTT
TRBV28,.,TRBD2,TRBJ2-5,CASPKREGEETQYF,TGTGCCAGCCCAAAGCGGGAGGGGGAAGAGACCCAGTACTTC
TRBV16,.,TRBD1,TRBJ2-7,CASFPQGQEGLYEQYF,TGTGCCAGCTTCCCCCAGGGACAGGAGGGACTCTACGAGCAGTACTTC
TRBV2,.,.,TRBJ1-2,CASSPGFDDGYTF,TGTGCCAGCAGTCCGGGGTTCGATGATGGCTACACCTTC
TRBV5-1,.,.,TRBJ2-5,CASSLAVGVGETQYF,TGCGCCAGCAGCTTGGCCGTTGGGGTTGGGGAGACCCAGTACTTC
TRBV6-2/TRBV6-3,few,TRBD1,TRBJ1-2,CASTRTGTNYGYTF,TGTGCCAGCACCCGGACAGGGACTAACTATGGCTACACCTTC
TRBV29-1,few,TRBD1,TRBJ2-7,CSVATGAEQYF,TGCAGCGTTGCTACAGGGGCCGAGCAGTACTTC
TRBV12-3/TRBV12-4,many,TRBD2,TRBJ2-3,CASRNREGPTDTQYF,TGTGCCAGCAGGAATAGGGAGGGTCCTACAGATACGCAGTATTTT
TRBV5-4,.,TRBD2,TRBJ2-1,CASSPAGGLRREQFF,TGTGCCAGCAGCCCTGCGGGGGGCCTCAGGAGGGAGCAGTTCTTC
TRBV20-1,many,.,TRBJ2-5,CSARPGPGETQYF,TGCAGTGCTAGACCGGGACCGGGGGAGACCCAGTACTTC